Listed below are T cell receptor beta chains from one sample, sequenced in a study of Siglec-9 on CD8 T cells in melanoma. Using immunoSEQ multiplex PCR, the repertoire was profiled, and TCRdb retains in-frame clones only, with some absent. This repertoire shows about 33,000 clones, 80% to 85% found once; its top ten account for over 1.5%. Material: Siglec-9- CD8+ T cells sorted from blood. These TCRs come from a human donor in good health. The CDR3 runs from the conserved cysteine through the conserved F or W. D genes are given only for firm matches. Clone size appears in some rows only: once, few, many, or a class for an expanded clone.

j_gene: TRBJ1-5; abundance: medium-sized; d_gene: TRBD1; v_gene: TRBV4-1; CDR3nt: TGCGCCAGCAGCCAATCTGAAACAGGGGGCCTCAATCAGCCCCAGCATTTT; CDR3aa: CASSQSETGGLNQPQHF
j_gene: TRBJ2-3; abundance: NA; d_gene: TRBD2; v_gene: TRBV29-1; CDR3nt: TGCAGCGTCTTCCTAGCGGGAGGGCGTTCGACAGATACGCAGTATTTT; CDR3aa: CSVFLAGGRSTDTQYF
j_gene: TRBJ2-7; abundance: NA; d_gene: NA; v_gene: TRBV13; CDR3nt: TGTGCCAGCAGTGAGGGCACTTACGAGCAGTACTTC; CDR3aa: CASSEGTYEQYF
j_gene: TRBJ2-7; abundance: NA; d_gene: TRBD1; v_gene: TRBV7-2; CDR3nt: TGTGCCAGCAGCCTTTGGGGACAGCATTACGAGCAGTACTTC; CDR3aa: CASSLWGQHYEQYF
j_gene: TRBJ2-5; abundance: NA; d_gene: NA; v_gene: TRBV7-9; CDR3nt: TGTGCCAGCAGCTTGGTCATATCGAGGACCCAGTACTTC; CDR3aa: CASSLVISRTQYF
j_gene: TRBJ2-1; abundance: NA; d_gene: TRBD2; v_gene: TRBV7-2; CDR3nt: TGTGCCAGCAGCTTAGATCGGGAGGGCCTTTCAAATGAGCAGTTCTTC; CDR3aa: CASSLDREGLSNEQFF
j_gene: TRBJ2-2; abundance: NA; d_gene: NA; v_gene: TRBV6-5; CDR3nt: TGTGCCAGCAGTTACGGGGGGACCGGGGAGCTGTTTTTT; CDR3aa: CASSYGGTGELFF
j_gene: TRBJ1-1; abundance: once; d_gene: NA; v_gene: TRBV7-9; CDR3nt: TGTGCCAGCAGCTTATTCTCGACTAACACTGAAGCTTTCTTT; CDR3aa: CASSLFSTNTEAFF
j_gene: TRBJ1-5; abundance: once; d_gene: NA; v_gene: TRBV7-9; CDR3nt: TGTGCCAGCAGCTTATCGACAGGCAATCAGCCCCAGCATTTT; CDR3aa: CASSLSTGNQPQHF
j_gene: TRBJ2-7; abundance: NA; d_gene: TRBD2; v_gene: TRBV13; CDR3nt: TGTGCCAGCACCTCCCGAGGGAGGGAGGAGCAGTACTTC; CDR3aa: CASTSRGREEQYF
j_gene: TRBJ1-5; abundance: few; d_gene: NA; v_gene: TRBV2; CDR3nt: TGTGCCAGCAGTGTTTGGCGCAATAGCAATCAGCCCCAGCATTTT; CDR3aa: CASSVWRNSNQPQHF
j_gene: TRBJ2-7; abundance: NA; d_gene: TRBD1; v_gene: TRBV28; CDR3nt: TGTGCCAGCGAGGGACAGGGGTCCCTCGAGCAGTACTTC; CDR3aa: CASEGQGSLEQYF
j_gene: TRBJ2-7; abundance: NA; d_gene: NA; v_gene: TRBV7-6; CDR3nt: TGCGCCAGCAGCTTAGGGGATATCTCCTACGAGCAGTACTTC; CDR3aa: CASSLGDISYEQYF
j_gene: TRBJ2-7; abundance: NA; d_gene: NA; v_gene: TRBV7-8; CDR3nt: TGTGCCAGCAGCTTAAGTAAGGCCTCCGACTACGAGCAGTACTTC; CDR3aa: CASSLSKASDYEQYF
j_gene: TRBJ1-4; abundance: NA; d_gene: NA; v_gene: TRBV4-1; CDR3nt: TGCGCCAGCAGCCCGGAAGGGTCGCCTGAAAAACTGTTTTTT; CDR3aa: CASSPEGSPEKLFF
j_gene: TRBJ1-5; abundance: NA; d_gene: NA; v_gene: TRBV27; CDR3nt: TGTGCCAGCAGTTTGTCGGGGGGATTAAATCAGCCCCAGCATTTT; CDR3aa: CASSLSGGLNQPQHF
j_gene: TRBJ1-6; abundance: NA; d_gene: NA; v_gene: TRBV5-5; CDR3nt: TGTGCCAGCAGCTTGGATATTGGGGAATTGGGGTCACCCCTCCACTTT; CDR3aa: CASSLDIGELGSPLHF
j_gene: TRBJ2-7; abundance: NA; d_gene: TRBD2; v_gene: TRBV19; CDR3nt: TGTGCCAGTAGTATATCGCTAGCGGGGAGCGAGCAGTACTTC; CDR3aa: CASSISLAGSEQYF
j_gene: TRBJ1-4; abundance: NA; d_gene: TRBD1; v_gene: TRBV5-1; CDR3nt: TGCGCCAGCAGGGACAGGGAGGGCACTAATGAAAAACTGTTTTTT; CDR3aa: CASRDREGTNEKLFF
j_gene: TRBJ1-2; abundance: NA; d_gene: NA; v_gene: TRBV7-8; CDR3nt: TGTGCCAGCAGCTTTTTCGGGGAGGGGCCGGTGGATGGCTACACCTTC; CDR3aa: CASSFFGEGPVDGYTF
j_gene: TRBJ2-7; abundance: NA; d_gene: NA; v_gene: TRBV5-4; CDR3nt: TGTGCCAGCAGCTTGGGGCTTCTGTCCTACGAGCAGTACTTC; CDR3aa: CASSLGLLSYEQYF
j_gene: TRBJ2-1; abundance: NA; d_gene: NA; v_gene: TRBV30; CDR3nt: TGTGCCTGGAGTGTCCAGCGGTCAAATGAGCAGTTCTTC; CDR3aa: CAWSVQRSNEQFF
j_gene: TRBJ1-2; abundance: NA; d_gene: NA; v_gene: TRBV5-6; CDR3nt: TGTGCCAGCAGCCCTTCCGGGAGGGGCCCCTATGGCTACACCTTC; CDR3aa: CASSPSGRGPYGYTF
j_gene: TRBJ1-1; abundance: NA; d_gene: TRBD1; v_gene: TRBV11-3; CDR3nt: TGTGCCAGCAGCTTAAGGACAGGGAGGGCTGAAGCTTTCTTT; CDR3aa: CASSLRTGRAEAFF
j_gene: TRBJ1-1; abundance: NA; d_gene: NA; v_gene: TRBV7-9; CDR3nt: TGTGCCAGCAGCTTAGCGAAGGGTGGAACTGAAGCTTTCTTT; CDR3aa: CASSLAKGGTEAFF
j_gene: TRBJ1-2; abundance: NA; d_gene: NA; v_gene: TRBV7-9; CDR3nt: TGTGCCAGCTTGAGAGAGGGATTCTATGGCTACACCTTC; CDR3aa: CASLREGFYGYTF
j_gene: TRBJ2-4; abundance: NA; d_gene: NA; v_gene: TRBV16; CDR3nt: TGTGCCAGCAGTGGCCGTGGGGCCCTTGAGGACATTCAGTACTTC; CDR3aa: CASSGRGALEDIQYF
j_gene: TRBJ1-2; abundance: NA; d_gene: NA; v_gene: TRBV2; CDR3nt: TGTGCCAGCAAGCGGAGGCTACTACTCTATGGCTACACCTTC; CDR3aa: CASKRRLLLYGYTF
j_gene: TRBJ1-5; abundance: few; d_gene: NA; v_gene: TRBV4-2; CDR3nt: TGTGCCAGCAGCCAAGTCGGCGGAGATAGCAATCAGCCCCAGCATTTT; CDR3aa: CASSQVGGDSNQPQHF
j_gene: TRBJ1-1; abundance: NA; d_gene: NA; v_gene: TRBV7-3; CDR3nt: TGTGCCAGCAGCCCCTGGACAGCCTGGGGGTGCACTGAAGCTTTCTTT; CDR3aa: CASSPWTAWGCTEAFF
j_gene: TRBJ1-2; abundance: NA; d_gene: NA; v_gene: TRBV5-1; CDR3nt: TGCGCCAGCAGGCGCGACACCTCGTATGGCTACACCTTC; CDR3aa: CASRRDTSYGYTF
j_gene: TRBJ2-3; abundance: NA; d_gene: TRBD1; v_gene: TRBV6-5; CDR3nt: TGTGCCAGCAGTCCGGGACAGGGGAGCACAGATACGCAGTATTTT; CDR3aa: CASSPGQGSTDTQYF
j_gene: TRBJ2-7; abundance: NA; d_gene: NA; v_gene: TRBV5-4; CDR3nt: TGTGCCAGCAGCTTGGGAGACGGCGAGCAGTACTTC; CDR3aa: CASSLGDGEQYF
j_gene: TRBJ1-2; abundance: NA; d_gene: TRBD1; v_gene: TRBV4-1; CDR3nt: TGCGCCAGCAGCCAAGGCCAGACAGGGGTGCATGGCTACACCTTC; CDR3aa: CASSQGQTGVHGYTF
j_gene: TRBJ1-5; abundance: NA; d_gene: NA; v_gene: TRBV15; CDR3nt: TGTGCCACCAGCAGAGAAGGCGGGTATCAGCCCCAGCATTTT; CDR3aa: CATSREGGYQPQHF
j_gene: TRBJ1-6; abundance: NA; d_gene: TRBD1; v_gene: TRBV2; CDR3nt: TGTGCCAGCAGTTTTACAGGGGGTCCAAACTCCTATAATTCACCCCTCCACTTT; CDR3aa: CASSFTGGPNSYNSPLHF
j_gene: TRBJ2-3; abundance: NA; d_gene: TRBD2; v_gene: TRBV5-4; CDR3nt: TGTGCCAGCAGCTCGAAACCGGGACTAGGAAGCACAGATACGCAGTATTTT; CDR3aa: CASSSKPGLGSTDTQYF
j_gene: TRBJ1-2; abundance: once; d_gene: NA; v_gene: TRBV14; CDR3nt: TGTGCCAGCAGCCTAACAGGTGGAGGGTCGAGCTATGGCTACACCTTC; CDR3aa: CASSLTGGGSSYGYTF
j_gene: TRBJ2-5; abundance: once; d_gene: NA; v_gene: TRBV9; CDR3nt: TGTGCCAGCACCATGGGGGCAGACGGAGAGACCCAGTACTTC; CDR3aa: CASTMGADGETQYF
j_gene: TRBJ1-2; abundance: NA; d_gene: TRBD1; v_gene: TRBV6-1; CDR3nt: TGTGCCAGCAGTGAAGTATGGGACAGGGGGCAGAGGGGCTACACCTTC; CDR3aa: CASSEVWDRGQRGYTF
j_gene: TRBJ1-1; abundance: NA; d_gene: NA; v_gene: TRBV25-1; CDR3nt: TGTGCCAGCAGTGCGGGGAACACTGAAGCTTTCTTT; CDR3aa: CASSAGNTEAFF
j_gene: TRBJ2-3; abundance: NA; d_gene: NA; v_gene: TRBV6-4; CDR3nt: TGTGCCAGCAGTGAATTAGTAGGGGCAGATACGCAGTATTTT; CDR3aa: CASSELVGADTQYF
j_gene: TRBJ1-4; abundance: NA; d_gene: NA; v_gene: TRBV15; CDR3nt: TGTGCCACCAGCAGAGGAACCGATCCAACAACTAATGAAAAACTGTTTTTT; CDR3aa: CATSRGTDPTTNEKLFF
j_gene: TRBJ2-3; abundance: NA; d_gene: NA; v_gene: TRBV9; CDR3nt: TGTGCCAGCAGCGCCTCCTCTAGCACAGATACGCAGTATTTT; CDR3aa: CASSASSSTDTQYF
j_gene: TRBJ2-7; abundance: NA; d_gene: NA; v_gene: TRBV5-1; CDR3nt: TGCGCCAGCAGCTTCGAGGGATCCTACGAGCAGTACTTC; CDR3aa: CASSFEGSYEQYF
j_gene: TRBJ2-1; abundance: NA; d_gene: TRBD2; v_gene: TRBV5-6; CDR3nt: TGTGCCAGCAGCTTGGTCCCGGGAGGGGAGCAGTTCTTC; CDR3aa: CASSLVPGGEQFF
j_gene: TRBJ1-1; abundance: NA; d_gene: NA; v_gene: TRBV11-3; CDR3nt: TGTGCCAGCAGCTCGGCCGGGACACTGCGGAACACTGAAGCTTTCTTT; CDR3aa: CASSSAGTLRNTEAFF